The 25 T cell receptor beta chains in this list originate from one sample, sequenced in a study of T cells in Graves' hyperthyroidism and ophthalmopathy. Authors of the study amplified TCR beta CDR3 regions from RNA transcripts. The HTBI set primed first-round TCR CDR3 RT-PCR. TCRdb redid the calling of the multiplex PCR reads with MiXCR, one entry per CDR3 protein. The sample holds approximately 710,000 distinct CDR3 sequences; approximately 15% are singletons and the top ten take roughly 15%. The sample comprised blood. These receptors were taken from a man aged 45-65 years with Graves' hyperthyroidism.

This clonotype showed up just a few times. A much larger clone differs from this one at a single base, so this may be a read error. This sequence joins TRBV20-1 and TRBJ2-7, with TRBD1 matching over 8 bases. The CDR3 is 13 amino acids. The V and J ends lost 3 bases and 6 bases, in that order; junction bases with no gene match: 7. Germline CDR1 is DFQATT and CDR2 is SNEGSKA (reference sequence). CDR3: CSASQGAGREQYF. CDR3 DNA sequence: TGCAGTGCTAGTCAGGGGGCGGGCCGCGAGCAGTACTTC.

A word on this clonotype: At one of its ends the junction is not consistent with the germline gene, which may arise from a read error. CDR3 nucleotide sequence: TGTGCCAGCAGCTACCTGACTAGCGGGAGGGCCGTTGATCAGTCCTTC. Its protein is CASSYLTSGRAVDQSF. The chain links TRBV11-2 to TRBJ2-4; 14 nucleotides line up with TRBD2. From germline, CDR1 is SGHAT and CDR2 FQNNGV. CDR3 length: 16 residues.

The rearrangement joins TRBV2 to TRBJ2-7; TRBD2 is a possible D gene (5 bases). V lost 5 bases, J lost 3 bases, and 14 bases lay in between. The germline gives CDR1 SNHLY, CDR2 FYNNEI. The CDR3 totals 14 residues. The CDR3 here is CASSSGTAHYEQYF. The DNA for the CDR3 is TGTGCCAGCAGTTCGGGAACAGCTCACTACGAGCAGTACTTC.

At least ten counts were recorded for this clonotype. This sequence joins TRBV28 and TRBJ2-1; D call uncertain. Germline CDR1 and CDR2: MDHEN and SYDVKM. This CDR3 is built from 17 residues. Between the trimmed V and J ends, which lost 5 bases and 3 bases, there was a span of 20 bases. The CDR3 is CASSLLRLSVRYNEQFF. The DNA of the CDR3 is TGTGCCAGCAGTCTCTTACGACTGAGCGTGCGCTACAATGAGCAGTTCTTC. Full variable domain (remainder filled in from reference TRBV28 and TRBJ2-1): DVKVTQSSRYLVKRTGEKVFLECVQDMDHENMFWYRQDPGLGLRLIYFSYDVKMKEKGDIPEGYSVSREKKERFSLILESASTNQTSMYLCASSLLRLSVRYNEQFFGPGTRLTVL.

The V and J genes are TRBV7-9 and TRBJ1-5; TRBD1 matches 10 bases. Germline V gives CDR1 SEHNR, CDR2 FQNEAQ (reference sequence). The CDR3 runs to 17 residues. V shed 5 bases, J shed 6 bases, and the junction held 13 bases outside the gene matches. The CDR3 protein is CASSPAAGQGTGQPQHF. The CDR3 nucleotides are TGTGCCAGCAGCCCAGCCGCGGGACAGGGGACGGGTCAGCCCCAGCATTTT. Filled out from reference TRBV7-9 and TRBJ1-5, the complete variable domain reads DTGVSQNPRHKITKRGQNVTFRCDPISEHNRLYWYRQTLGQGPEFLTYFQNEAQLEKSRLLSDRFSAERPKGSFSTLEIQRTEQGDSAMYLCASSPAAGQGTGQPQHFGDGTRLSIL.

The V and J genes are TRBV6-2 or TRBV6-3 and TRBJ2-1, with D hard to call. This CDR3 has 11 amino acids. Trimming shortened V by 8 bases and J by 10 bases, and 12 bases separated the two germline ends. Looked up from germline, CDR1 is MNHEY and CDR2 is SVGEGT. In DNA, the CDR3 is TGTGCCAGCGGATTCCGACAAGAGCAGTTCTTC. Amino acid sequence: CASGFRQEQFF.

This clonotype was counted only a few times. For the CDR3, the DNA is TGCAGTGCTAGATCCCGGGACCTTGGCTACACCTTC. Encoded protein: CSARSRDLGYTF. V gene TRBV20-1 combines with J gene TRBJ1-2; possible D gene TRBD1, 5 bases. Per the germline V gene, CDR1 is DFQATT and CDR2 is SNEGSKA (reference sequence). The V end lost 2 bases, the J end lost 7 bases, and 11 bases lay between the germline ends. CDR3 size: 12 residues.

In its sample, this clonotype was seen many times. This chain joins TRBV24-1 and TRBJ2-7; D possibly corresponds to TRBD2 (6 bases). Germline lookup yields CDR1 KGHDR and CDR2 SFDVKD. There are 13 residues in the CDR3. V was shortened by 2 bases and J by 6 bases, with 10 bases between the two germline ends. The CDR3 region is CATSDSGGREQYF. The DNA for the CDR3 is TGTGCCACCAGTGATTCCGGGGGTCGCGAGCAGTACTTC.

Many counts were recorded for this clonotype. V usage is TRBV18 and J usage is TRBJ1-5; D perhaps matches TRBD1 (5 bases). This CDR3 has 17 residues. Between the trimmed V and J ends, which lost 3 bases and 0 bases, there was a span of 15 bases. The germline CDR1 and CDR2 sequences are KGHSH and LQKENI. The CDR3 DNA is TGTGCCAGCTCACCGATGGCGACAGAGTATAGCAATCAGCCCCAGCATTTT. The encoded protein is CASSPMATEYSNQPQHF.

The chain joins TRBV29-1 to TRBJ2-2; D not resolved. Germline V gene lookup returns CDR1 SQVTM and CDR2 ANQGSEA. This CDR3 spans 15 amino acids. V lost 4 bases, J lost 3 bases, and 15 bases lay in between. The DNA of the CDR3 is TGCAGCGTTGCTTCAGGTTTCCGGGACACCGGGGAGCTGTTTTTT. Its protein product is CSVASGFRDTGELFF.

In this sample, this clonotype turned up many times. This chain links TRBV11-2 with TRBJ1-1, with 7 bases lining up with TRBD1. Looked up from germline, CDR1 is SGHAT and CDR2 is FQNNGV. Trimming removed 5 bases from V and 4 bases from J; junction bases left unmatched: 7. The CDR3 spans 14 residues. The CDR3 coding sequence is TGTGCCAGCAGCGTTAACAGGGGTAGCACTGAAGCTTTCTTT. It encodes CASSVNRGSTEAFF.

This clonotype was recorded many times. The chain recombines TRBV29-1 with TRBJ1-4; D unclear. The CDR3 has 13 amino acids. V shed 6 bases and J shed 8 bases, with 16 bases lying between them. The germline V gene encodes CDR1 SQVTM and CDR2 ANQGSEA. The CDR3 bases are TGCAGCGTAAGAGTGAGTCCACTCGAAAAACTGTTTTTT. This translates into CSVRVSPLEKLFF.

This clonotype was counted many times. The V gene is TRBV12-3 or TRBV12-4, the J gene TRBJ2-5; D is unclear. CDR3 length: 14 residues. V lost 0 bases and J lost 1, with 6 bases in between. The CDR3 reads CASSLALGQETQYF. As DNA, the CDR3 is TGTGCCAGCAGTTTAGCGTTGGGCCAAGAGACCCAGTACTTC.

This clonotype was recorded at least ten times. The chain is built from TRBV10-3 and TRBJ2-3, with 11 bases matching TRBD2. The ends lost 4 bases at V and 5 bases at J; junction bases unmatched: 8. This CDR3 contains 16 residues. The V gene's germline CDR1 is ENHRY and CDR2 SYGVKD. CDR3 protein: CAISGFSGRAGDTQYF. The CDR3, as DNA: TGTGCCATCAGTGGCTTTAGCGGGAGGGCAGGAGATACGCAGTATTTT.

This clonotype occurred many times. This chain connects TRBV27 to TRBJ2-4; D remains unclear. The CDR3 spans 14 residues. V was trimmed by 10 bases and J by 0 bases, leaving 13 bases between them. Germline V gene lookup returns CDR1 MNHEY and CDR2 SMNVEV (reference sequence). DNA of the CDR3: TGTGCCAACCGCAAGGCGGTAGCCAAAAACATTCAGTACTTC. Protein sequence: CANRKAVAKNIQYF.

This clonotype appeared a few times. This chain links TRBV30 with TRBJ1-4; no definite D call. This CDR3 region has 12 residues. The germline V and J ends were trimmed by 1 base and 13 bases, with 13 bases remaining between them. From germline, CDR1 is GTSNPN and CDR2 SVGIG (reference sequence). The CDR3 region is CAWSGTGRGLFF. In DNA form, the CDR3 reads TGTGCCTGGAGTGGGACCGGGCGAGGACTGTTTTTT.

The sample holds a few counts of this clonotype. The chain combines TRBV28 with TRBJ1-3; D not certain. The CDR3 loop spans 15 amino acids. The germline V and J ends were trimmed by 3 bases and 2 bases, with 11 bases remaining between them. CDR1 is MDHEN, CDR2 SYDVKM, per germline. CDR3 DNA: TGTGCCAGCAGTTTGCTGGGATCGGCTGGAAACACCATATATTTT. Its translation: CASSLLGSAGNTIYF.

V gene TRBV9 combines with J gene TRBJ2-2; D remains unclear. The V gene's germline CDR1 is SGDLS and CDR2 YYNGEE. The CDR3 contains 16 residues. V shed 4 bases and J shed 6 bases, with 19 bases lying between them. As DNA, the CDR3 is TGTGCCAGCAGCACACGAACACGAATGGTGTCCGGGGAGCTGTTTTTT. It yields the protein CASSTRTRMVSGELFF.

This clonotype was seen at least ten times. This chain joins TRBV27 and TRBJ2-7; TRBD1 matches at 7 bases. V was pared by 6 bases and J by 3 bases, with 5 bases of the junction left unmatched. From germline, CDR1 is MNHEY and CDR2 SMNVEV (reference sequence). The CDR3 extends over 13 amino acids. The CDR3 DNA reads TGTGCCAGCAGAAGGGGGCTCGTCTACGAGCAGTACTTC. It specifies CASRRGLVYEQYF.

This clonotype appeared many times. The chain couples TRBV10-3 to TRBJ1-1; TRBD1 might be the D (5 bases). With 6 bases removed from V and 0 bases from J, the gap between germline ends came to 14 bases. The CDR3 covers 15 residues. CDR1 and CDR2 from the germline V gene are ENHRY and SYGVKD. For the CDR3, the DNA is TGTGCCATCAGGAACCCCGGGACGGTGAACACTGAAGCTTTCTTT. It codes for CAIRNPGTVNTEAFF.

This clonotype has a count of ten or more. The J gene is TRBJ2-3, the V gene TRBV28; TRBD2 matches at 11 bases. Germline lookup yields CDR1 MDHEN and CDR2 SYDVKM. The CDR3 is 15 amino acids. V shed 2 bases, J shed 3 bases, and the junction held 1 base outside the gene matches. The CDR3, as DNA: TGTGCCAGCAGTTTAAGGACTAGCGGGACAGATACGCAGTATTTT. Protein sequence: CASSLRTSGTDTQYF.

This clonotype showed up many times. The V and J genes are TRBV28 and TRBJ1-6; no clear D gene. Germline V gene data show CDR1 as MDHEN and CDR2 as SYDVKM. The CDR3 covers 15 residues. Trimming cost V 0 bases and J 7 bases, with 10 bases left between them. Here the CDR3 reads CASSLWKDANSPLHF. CDR3 nucleotide sequence: TGTGCCAGCAGTTTATGGAAGGATGCAAATTCACCCCTCCACTTT.

This clonotype appeared a few times. The V gene is TRBV7-6, the J gene TRBJ2-2; 9 bases align to TRBD2. The CDR3 length is 16 residues. Germline loops: CDR1 SGHVS, CDR2 FNYEAQ. With V trimmed by 7 bases and J by 6 bases, 12 bases remained unmatched. CDR3 sequence reads: CASTAKLAGTAGELFF. The CDR3, as DNA: TGTGCCAGCACCGCCAAGCTAGCGGGAACCGCCGGGGAGCTGTTTTTT.

This chain joins TRBV7-3 and TRBJ2-2; TRBD2 agrees at 7 bases. Trimming cost V 0 bases and J 0 bases; bases outside gene matches: 4. Germline CDR1 is SGHTA and CDR2 is FQGTGA. The CDR3 covers 17 residues. For the CDR3, the DNA is TGTGCCAGCAGCTTAACCGGCGGGGGACCGAACACCGGGGAGCTGTTTTTT. Its translation: CASSLTGGGPNTGELFF.

This clonotype occurred many times. The J gene is TRBJ2-5, the V gene TRBV5-5; 7 bases align to TRBD1. Germline-derived CDR1 and CDR2 are SGHKS and YYEKEE (reference sequence). The CDR3 totals 18 residues. V dropped 6 bases and J dropped 2; count of bases not matched to a gene: 19. In DNA, the CDR3 is TGTGCCAGCATCAGCTTACAGGGGTTTGGGGGTATTCAAGAGACCCAGTACTTC. Protein product: CASISLQGFGGIQETQYF. Full variable domain (missing parts from reference TRBV5-5 and TRBJ2-5): DAGVTQSPTHLIKTRGQQVTLRCSPISGHKSVSWYQQVLGQGPQFIFQYYEKEERGRGNFPDRFSARQFPNYSSELNVNALLLGDSALYLCASISLQGFGGIQETQYFGPGTRLLVL.